Presented here are 31 T cell receptor beta chains from one specimen sequenced in a study of CD8 T cells in ankylosing spondylitis. One entry per CDR3 protein, called by TCRdb with MiXCR from the 5' RACE reads. The repertoire holds 100,000 to 150,000 distinct CDR3 sequences, with approximately 9.7% as singletons. What was sequenced was blood, either unsorted or a sorted T cell fraction (not recorded which). The receptors originated from a male donor with ankylosing spondylitis or in good health (not recorded which).

The chain recombines TRBV2 with TRBJ1-2, with D tentatively TRBD1 (6 bases). CDR1 is SNHLY, CDR2 FYNNEI, per germline. The CDR3 spans 14 residues. V shed 7 bases and J shed 4 bases, with 16 bases lying between them. In DNA form, the CDR3 reads TGTGCCAGCACCGAGGACAGTGAGTTCTATGGCTACACCTTC. Protein sequence: CASTEDSEFYGYTF.

This clonotype was counted at least ten times. V is TRBV12-3 or TRBV12-4 and J is TRBJ2-5, with 11 positions matching TRBD1. Trimming removed 4 bases from V and 2 bases from J; junction bases left unmatched: 9. CDR3 length: 17 residues. CDR3 amino acids: CASSSYRTGGIQETQYF. In DNA form, the CDR3 reads TGTGCCAGCAGTTCCTACCGGACAGGGGGCATTCAAGAGACCCAGTACTTC.

The rearrangement joins TRBV20-1 to TRBJ2-1; the D gene is possibly TRBD2 (5 bases). CDR3 length: 17 residues. V lost 0 bases, J lost 7 bases, and 22 bases lay in between. Germline assignment: CDR1 DFQATT and CDR2 SNEGSKA (reference sequence). CDR3 nucleotides: TGCAGTGCTAGAGATATGTTGAGCGGTCCCCGGGCAAATGAGCAGTTCTTC. It codes for CSARDMLSGPRANEQFF.

The sample holds a few counts of this clonotype. The rearrangement joins TRBV20-1 to TRBJ2-5, with 7 nucleotides matching TRBD2. CDR1 and CDR2 from the germline V gene are DFQATT and SNEGSKA (reference sequence). The CDR3 totals 16 residues. V trimming: 0 bases; J trimming: 5 bases; junction bases outside the gene matches: 12. CDR3 sequence: CSARDLLRVGGETQYF. CDR3 nucleotide sequence: TGCAGTGCTAGAGATCTCCTAAGGGTGGGGGGGGAGACCCAGTACTTC.

This clonotype was detected only a few times. A much larger clonotype is one base distant, so this may be a read error. The V gene is TRBV20-1, the J gene TRBJ2-7; D not certain. This CDR3 is built from 10 residues. The germline gives CDR1 DFQATT, CDR2 SNEGSKA (reference sequence). Trimming removed 3 bases at V and 5 bases at J, with 5 bases between. The CDR3 spells CSASGNEQYF. CDR3 nucleotide sequence: TGCAGTGCTAGCGGTAACGAGCAGTACTTC.

This clonotype was counted at least ten times. The rearrangement uses TRBV6-2 or TRBV6-3 and TRBJ2-7; possible D gene TRBD1, 5 bases. V was clipped by 7 bases and J by 2 bases, with 21 bases between them. The CDR3 length is 16 residues. From germline, CDR1 is MNHEY and CDR2 SVGEGT. This CDR3 reads CASTDPMGRITYEQYF. The DNA of the CDR3 is TGTGCCAGCACAGACCCCATGGGGCGGATAACCTACGAGCAGTACTTC.

This clonotype appeared many times. This chain uses TRBV20-1 with TRBJ1-5; D unclear. Germline lookup yields CDR1 DFQATT and CDR2 SNEGSKA (reference sequence). The CDR3 covers 13 residues. Between the trimmed V and J ends, which lost 4 bases and 7 bases, there was a span of 14 bases. CDR3 amino acids: CSAIQKTHQPQHF. The CDR3 bases are TGCAGTGCTATACAGAAGACCCACCAGCCCCAGCATTTT.

The J gene is TRBJ2-3, the V gene TRBV10-3; the match to TRBD2 covers 8 bases. The V segment lost 4 bases and the J segment 4 bases; nucleotides outside the gene matches: 7. The CDR3 contains 15 residues. Germline CDR1 ENHRY, CDR2 SYGVKD. This CDR3 is CAISAGGSGADTQYF. CDR3 nucleotide sequence: TGTGCCATCAGTGCGGGAGGGAGTGGCGCAGATACGCAGTATTTT.

On this clonotype: A much larger clonotype is one base distant, so this may be a read error. The chain has TRBV20-1 and TRBJ2-7; D may match TRBD1 or TRBD2 (5 bases each). CDR1 and CDR2 from the germline V gene are DFQATT and SNEGSKA (reference sequence). CDR3 length: 15 residues. The DNA of the CDR3 is TGCAGTGCTGGTGGGACGTTTGGAGTTTCCTACAAGCAGTACTTC. It yields the protein CSAGGTFGVSYKQYF.

The table lists this clonotype with a few counts. V gene TRBV5-5 combines with J gene TRBJ2-7; D not certain. The CDR3 sequence is 15 residues long. CDR1 and CDR2 (germline): SGHKS, YYEKEE (reference sequence). V lost 0 bases and J lost 7, with 17 bases in between. The CDR3 protein is CASSLEGVPTLEQYF. Here the CDR3 DNA reads TGTGCCAGCAGCTTGGAAGGCGTTCCTACTTTGGAGCAGTACTTC.

This clonotype has ten or more counts. V usage is TRBV4-2 and J usage is TRBJ1-1, with D perhaps matching TRBD1 (6 bases). The CDR3 is made up of 14 amino acids. Trimming took 2 bases from V and 3 from J, leaving 10 bases between them. CDR1 is LGHNA and CDR2 is YNFKEQ in the germline V gene. CDR3 sequence: CASSQHRGDTEAFF. In nucleotides, the CDR3 is TGTGCCAGCAGCCAACATAGGGGGGACACTGAAGCTTTCTTT.

This clonotype was detected ten times or more. V gene TRBV12-3 or TRBV12-4 combines with J gene TRBJ2-7; no clear D. V was shortened by 6 bases and J by 0 bases, with 12 bases between the two germline ends. This CDR3 is 14 amino acids long. CDR3: CASRIDIVSYEQYF. CDR3 DNA sequence: TGTGCCAGCAGGATTGACATAGTCTCCTACGAGCAGTACTTC.

This clonotype was found many times. The CDR3 nucleotides read TGTGCCAGCAGCTTGGGCAGGGTAGGCTACACCTTC. Translated, it gives CASSLGRVGYTF. This chain uses TRBV5-6 with TRBJ1-2; a weak D match, TRBD1 (5 bases). This CDR3 is built from 12 residues. V lost 0 bases and J 8 bases, leaving 8 bases between the germline ends. The V gene's germline CDR1 is SGHDT and CDR2 YYEEEE.

This clonotype was observed at least ten times. V usage is TRBV20-1 and J usage is TRBJ2-1; TRBD2 aligns across 7 bases. The J segment lost 7 bases and the V segment lost 4 bases, leaving 10 bases of the junction unmatched. Germline V gene lookup returns CDR1 DFQATT and CDR2 SNEGSKA (reference sequence). The CDR3 runs 14 residues. CDR3 sequence: CSATTSDPGNEQFF. As DNA, the CDR3 is TGCAGTGCTACTACTAGCGACCCGGGGAATGAGCAGTTCTTC.

This clonotype was recorded many times. V gene TRBV5-4 combines with J gene TRBJ1-5; D unclear. The CDR3 is made up of 12 amino acids. V dropped 0 bases and J dropped 9 bases, with 7 bases sitting between them. Germline assignment: CDR1 SGHNT and CDR2 YYREEE (reference sequence). The CDR3 DNA follows: TGTGCCAGCAGCTTGGGGGGTTGGCCCCAGCATTTT. It translates to CASSLGGWPQHF.

This clonotype appeared a single time. This may stem from a read error, because a much larger clone lies one nucleotide away. The V gene is TRBV7-2, the J gene TRBJ2-5; D unclear. The germline V gene has CDR1 SGHTA and CDR2 FQGNSA. Between the trimmed V and J ends, which lost 3 bases and 5 bases, there was a span of 13 bases. The CDR3 totals 14 residues. The CDR3: CASSLFGVNETQYF. For the CDR3, the DNA is TGTGCCAGCAGCTTGTTCGGTGTTAACGAGACCCAGTACTTC. Using reference TRBV7-2 and TRBJ2-5 for the parts outside the CDR3, the full variable domain is GAGVSQSPSNKVTEKGKDVELRCDPISGHTALYWYRQSLGQGLEFLIYFQGNSAPDKSGLPSDRFSAERTGGSVSTLTIQRTQQEDSAVYLCASSLFGVNETQYFGPGTRLLVL.

The chain carries TRBV7-2 and TRBJ2-5; 8 nucleotides agree with TRBD1. J lost 4 bases, V lost 5 bases, and 15 bases had no gene match. This CDR3 has 17 residues. Germline CDR1 reads SGHTA; CDR2 reads FQGNSA. Written as DNA, the CDR3 is TGTGCCAGCAGCCAGGGAGGCCAGGGGGCCTTTATAGAGACCCAGTACTTC. Encoded protein: CASSQGGQGAFIETQYF.

The chain carries TRBV12-3 or TRBV12-4 and TRBJ2-5; TRBD1 is a possible D gene (6 bases). The CDR3 has 16 residues. With 4 bases removed from V and 2 bases from J, the gap between germline ends came to 17 bases. The CDR3 coding sequence is TGTGCCAGCAGTTGGGATCCTCAGGGGCTTCAAGAGACCCAGTACTTC. Amino acids: CASSWDPQGLQETQYF.

This clonotype was counted many times. This rearrangement joins TRBV7-8 to TRBJ2-1, with D uncertain. The CDR3 loop spans 16 amino acids. Germline loops: CDR1 SGHVS, CDR2 FQNEAQ. Between the trimmed V and J ends, which lost 0 bases and 0 bases, there was a span of 9 bases. The CDR3 DNA reads TGTGCCAGCAGCTTAGCGCGAACGGTCTCCTACAATGAGCAGTTCTTC. Its protein product is CASSLARTVSYNEQFF.

This clonotype was counted between two and nine times. The V call is TRBV20-1, the J call TRBJ2-7, with 10 bases aligning to TRBD2. The germline V gene has CDR1 DFQATT and CDR2 SNEGSKA (reference sequence). The CDR3 contains 15 residues. V gave up 4 bases and J gave up 1 base; unmatched junction bases: 7. CDR3 in DNA: TGCAGTGCTACGATCCCGGGACTAGCGTCCTACGAGCAGTACTTC. It is translated as CSATIPGLASYEQYF.

At least ten counts were recorded for this clonotype. V usage is TRBV7-2 and J usage is TRBJ2-1; D is unclear. CDR3 size: 14 residues. Germline V gene data show CDR1 as SGHTA and CDR2 as FQGNSA. The germline V and J ends were trimmed by 0 bases and 7 bases, with 10 bases remaining between them. The CDR3 protein is CASSLALQKNEQFF. The CDR3 nucleotides are TGTGCCAGCAGCTTAGCGCTCCAAAAGAATGAGCAGTTCTTC.

This clonotype was recorded at least ten times. This chain links TRBV20-1 with TRBJ1-5; 7 nucleotides match TRBD1. Per the germline V gene, CDR1 is DFQATT and CDR2 is SNEGSKA (reference sequence). The CDR3 has 16 amino acids. After removal of 5 bases from V and 6 bases from J, the junction contained 16 bases not matched to a gene. The CDR3 region is CSAHGGVGRQGQPQHF. The CDR3 bases are TGCAGTGCTCATGGGGGGGTTGGTCGACAGGGTCAGCCCCAGCATTTT.

There are many counts of this clonotype. The CDR3 loop is CASSSQSSGKQFF. CDR3 DNA: TGTGCCAGCAGCTCTCAATCTAGCGGGAAGCAGTTCTTC. The chain joins TRBV6-6 to TRBJ2-1; 9 nucleotides align to TRBD2. J was trimmed by 11 bases and V by 6 bases; bases with no gene match: 8. Germline assignment: CDR1 MNHNY and CDR2 SVGAGI (reference sequence). This CDR3 region has 13 residues.

With regard to this clonotype: A much larger clonotype is one base distant, so this may be a read error. V usage is TRBV5-6 and J usage is TRBJ2-1; D might be TRBD2 (5 bases). This CDR3 region has 16 residues. CDR1 SGHDT and CDR2 YYEEEE come from the germline V gene. The V gene lost 4 bases and the J gene lost 3 bases, with 17 bases spanning the gap. The CDR3 region is CASSRPGSGNYNEQFF. The CDR3 DNA sequence: TGTGCCAGCAGCCGACCCGGCAGCGGAAACTACAATGAGCAGTTCTTC.

This clonotype has ten or more counts. This chain uses TRBV20-1 with TRBJ1-4, with D unclear. Germline CDR1 reads DFQATT; CDR2 reads SNEGSKA (reference sequence). The ends were cut back, 0 bases at V and 4 bases at J, with 9 bases in the middle. The CDR3 has 14 amino acids. In nucleotides, the CDR3 is TGCAGTGCTAGAGATGAGCAGCGTAATGAAAAACTGTTTTTT. Translation gives CSARDEQRNEKLFF.

V gene TRBV3-1 combines with J gene TRBJ2-1; D possibly corresponds to TRBD1 (6 bases). Germline CDR1 and CDR2: LGHDT and YNNKEL (reference sequence). Trimming took 9 bases from V and 8 from J, leaving 29 bases between them. This CDR3 region has 17 residues. The CDR3 is CARKANRDTAFYDEQFF. CDR3 DNA: TGTGCCAGAAAAGCAAACCGGGACACCGCTTTTTACGATGAGCAGTTCTTC.

The V call is TRBV7-9, the J call TRBJ2-1, with 11 bases matching TRBD1. Germline V gene lookup returns CDR1 SEHNR and CDR2 FQNEAQ (reference sequence). V gave up 3 bases and J gave up 5 bases; unmatched junction bases: 9. The CDR3 extends over 17 amino acids. The CDR3 DNA follows: TGTGCCAGCAGCTTCACCTCGGGGACAGGGGGGAACAATGAGCAGTTCTTC. This sequence encodes CASSFTSGTGGNNEQFF.

As for this clonotype: Just one base apart from a much larger clone, this may be a read error. This chain links TRBV5-5 with TRBJ2-4; perhaps TRBD2 as D (7 bases). Deletions cut 3 bases from V and 9 bases from J, with 19 bases between. The CDR3 is made up of 15 amino acids. CDR1 and CDR2 from the germline V gene are SGHKS and YYEKEE (reference sequence). For the CDR3, the DNA is TGTGCCAGCAGCTCTTTCGGGGGGCGCGAAAGCATTCAGTACTTC. Protein product: CASSSFGGRESIQYF.

This clonotype was seen only a few times. The chain is built from TRBV5-1 and TRBJ1-1; TRBD1 is a possible D gene (5 bases). Germline CDR1 and CDR2: SGHRS and YFSETQ. The CDR3 loop spans 14 amino acids. Between the trimmed V and J ends, which lost 4 bases and 0 bases, there was a span of 10 bases. CDR3 coding DNA: TGCGCCAGCAGCCAAGGGGTCATGAACACTGAAGCTTTCTTT. Amino acids: CASSQGVMNTEAFF. The full variable domain, with the rest looked up from reference TRBV5-1 and TRBJ1-1, is KAGVTQTPRYLIKTRGQQVTLSCSPISGHRSVSWYQQTPGQGLQFLFEYFSETQRNKGNFPGRFSGRQFSNSRSEMNVSTLELGDSALYLCASSQGVMNTEAFFGQGTRLTVV.

This clonotype was recorded at least ten times. J is TRBJ2-5 and V is TRBV27; the match to TRBD2 covers 7 bases. CDR3 length equals 14 residues. CDR1 MNHEY and CDR2 SMNVEV come from the germline V gene (reference sequence). J gave up 8 bases and V 5 bases, and 11 bases lay outside the gene matches. The CDR3 sequence is CASSPIGTTSTQYF. CDR3 nucleotide sequence: TGTGCCAGCAGTCCTATCGGGACTACTTCCACCCAGTACTTC.

This clonotype was picked up a small number of times. The chain links TRBV5-1 to TRBJ2-7, with a tentative D call TRBD1 (6 bases). Germline V gives CDR1 SGHRS, CDR2 YFSETQ. This CDR3 contains 14 residues. The V gene lost 3 bases and the J gene lost 2 bases, with 12 bases spanning the gap. In DNA form, the CDR3 reads TGCGCCAGCAGCTCGGACAGTACGGCCTACGAGCAGTACTTC. Translation gives CASSSDSTAYEQYF.